This T cell receptor beta chain was captured by sequencing in a study of identifying expanded T cells in peripheral blood. The method was immunoSEQ multiplex PCR; TCRdb's version includes in-frame clones alone and lacks a portion of them. The table shows around 100,000 clones, with 80% to 90% occurring only once. As for this clone: Its antigen is not known.

Notes on the study in general: Over approximately two and four weeks, about 15 and 19 clones changed, versus approximately 1.2 between replicates.

The CDR3 is 12 amino acids. V dropped 2 bases and J dropped 14 bases, with 16 bases sitting between them. Germline V gene sequence: CDR1 SGHNT, CDR2 YYREEE (reference sequence). This receptor was taken from a person aged 18 to 75 in good health. The chain joins TRBV5-4 to TRBJ2-5, with D perhaps given as TRBD1 or TRBD2 (5 bases each). The sequencing input was blood. CDR3 amino acids: CASSFTGGADYF. The CDR3 nucleotides are TGTGCCAGCAGCTTTACTGGGGGAGCCGACTACTTC.